Each of the 22 T cell receptor beta chains below was sequenced from the same sample in a study of patients and donors after allogeneic stem cell transplantation. One entry per CDR3 protein, called by TCRdb with MiXCR from the RT-PCR reads. Of about 230,000 distinct CDR3 sequences in the sample, 13% to 15% were seen once. The specimen was blood, either unsorted or a sorted T cell fraction (not recorded which). Receptors were obtained from a human donor who was either an allogeneic HSCT recipient or a stem cell or donor lymphocyte infusion donor (not recorded which). It is not recorded whose cells these are; they may come from a transplant donor.

The V gene is TRBV20-1, the J gene TRBJ2-3, with 10 bases identical to TRBD2. Trimming cost V 3 bases and J 3 bases; bases outside gene matches: 6. Germline values: CDR1 DFQATT, CDR2 SNEGSKA (reference sequence). The CDR3 consists of 15 residues. CDR3 sequence (DNA): TGCAGTGCTAGCGAGGCTAGCGGGGGAACAGATACGCAGTATTTT. The encoded protein is CSASEASGGTDTQYF.

The genes are TRBV9 and TRBJ2-7; D unresolved. The germline gives CDR1 SGDLS, CDR2 YYNGEE. This CDR3 has 13 amino acids. Between the trimmed V and J ends, which lost 3 bases and 1 base, there was a span of 8 bases. The CDR3 here is CASSADASYEQYF. The CDR3 region has the DNA TGTGCCAGCAGCGCGGACGCATCCTACGAGCAGTACTTC.

This clonotype was found many times. CDR3 sequence: CASSQSDRASTEAFF. In DNA form, the CDR3 reads TGTGCCAGCAGCCAATCAGACAGGGCGAGCACTGAAGCTTTCTTT. The genes are TRBV3-1 and TRBJ1-1; 7 bases match TRBD1. CDR1 is LGHDT, CDR2 YNNKEL, per germline (reference sequence). J lost 4 bases, V lost 2 bases, and 7 bases had no gene match. There are 15 residues in the CDR3.

The chain links TRBV7-2 to TRBJ1-6; D is uncertain. This CDR3 contains 15 residues. Trimming removed 5 bases at V and 0 bases at J, with 8 bases between. Germline values: CDR1 SGHTA, CDR2 FQGNSA. The CDR3 is CASSLSSSYNSPLHF. The DNA for the CDR3 is TGTGCCAGCAGCCTTTCGAGCTCCTATAATTCACCCCTCCACTTT.

The chain carries TRBV20-1 and TRBJ2-5, with 10 bases that match TRBD2. V shed 6 bases and J 5 bases; nucleotides not matched to a gene: 12. Germline lookup yields CDR1 DFQATT and CDR2 SNEGSKA (reference sequence). The CDR3 spans 15 residues. The DNA for the CDR3 is TGCAGTGCAGCAGCGGGGGGGCAATCGGGGGAGACCCAGTACTTC. Residues: CSAAAGGQSGETQYF.

This clonotype appeared a few times. DNA for the CDR3: TGTGCCAGCAGCCGCGACGGAGACAATGAGCAGTTCTTC. This sequence encodes CASSRDGDNEQFF. The rearrangement joins TRBV12-3 or TRBV12-4 to TRBJ2-1; D is unclear. The CDR3 covers 13 residues. V was trimmed by 6 bases and J by 5 bases, leaving 11 bases between them.

The chain couples TRBV6-5 to TRBJ1-5, with 8 bases lining up with TRBD1. V lost 4 bases and J lost 6; bases outside the gene matches: 8. This CDR3 has 15 residues. Looked up from germline, CDR1 is MNHEY and CDR2 is SVGAGI. The CDR3 bases are TGTGCCAGCAGTTCCATCGGACAGGGTGGTCAGCCCCAGCATTTT. This encodes CASSSIGQGGQPQHF.

This clonotype has a count of ten or more. V is TRBV5-1 and J is TRBJ2-5; D ambiguous. This CDR3 region has 14 residues. Germline values: CDR1 SGHRS, CDR2 YFSETQ. V lost 0 bases and J lost 3, with 9 bases in between. CDR3 sequence reads: CASSLGIWKETQYF. The CDR3, as DNA: TGCGCCAGCAGCTTGGGTATTTGGAAAGAGACCCAGTACTTC.

The chain combines TRBV7-3 with TRBJ2-7; D possibly matches TRBD1 or TRBD2 (5 bases each). The CDR3 runs 14 residues. Trimming shortened V by 2 bases and J by 3 bases, and 11 bases separated the two germline ends. Germline V gene data show CDR1 as SGHTA and CDR2 as FQGTGA. CDR3 sequence: CASSLQGDLYEQYF. The CDR3 coding sequence is TGTGCCAGCAGCTTACAGGGAGACCTCTACGAGCAGTACTTC.

This clonotype was seen a handful of times. The chain couples TRBV4-1 to TRBJ2-7; 8 bases are shared with TRBD2. After removal of 3 bases from V and 4 bases from J, the junction contained 8 bases not matched to a gene. The germline gives CDR1 MGHRA, CDR2 YSYEKL. The CDR3 has 15 residues. The CDR3 bases are TGCGCCAGCAGCCACGCTAGCGGGCAAGGGTACGAGCAGTACTTC. It codes for CASSHASGQGYEQYF.

This clonotype was counted ten times or more. V and J are TRBV5-1 and TRBJ2-7; 9 bases are a match to TRBD1. Germline trimming cut 4 bases from V and 4 bases from J; bases unmatched to any gene: 6. The CDR3 loop spans 14 amino acids. Germline values: CDR1 SGHRS, CDR2 YFSETQ. CDR3: CASSLDRGTYEQYF. Here the CDR3 DNA reads TGCGCCAGCAGCCTGGACAGGGGAACGTACGAGCAGTACTTC. Based on the CDR3 plus reference TRBV5-1 and TRBJ2-7, the full variable domain is KAGVTQTPRYLIKTRGQQVTLSCSPISGHRSVSWYQQTPGQGLQFLFEYFSETQRNKGNFPGRFSGRQFSNSRSEMNVSTLELGDSALYLCASSLDRGTYEQYFGPGTRLTVT.

This chain links TRBV6-1 with TRBJ1-5; D is unresolved. The V and J ends lost 2 bases and 4 bases respectively, with 12 bases between them. Germline V gene data show CDR1 as MNHNS and CDR2 as SASEGT. The CDR3 has 15 residues. The CDR3 reads CASSEKRANNQPQHF. For the CDR3, the DNA is TGTGCCAGCAGTGAAAAGCGGGCGAATAATCAGCCCCAGCATTTT.

The sample holds many counts of this clonotype. CDR3 nucleotides: TGTGCCAGCAGTGAATCGGGGGGCTCCAGCAATCAGCCCCAGCATTTT. It translates to CASSESGGSSNQPQHF. V gene TRBV25-1 combines with J gene TRBJ1-5; D might be TRBD1 (6 bases). The CDR3 length is 16 residues. Germline V CDR1 and CDR2: MGHDK, SYGVNS. V dropped 1 base and J dropped 1 base, with 11 bases sitting between them.

The chain has TRBV24-1 and TRBJ1-5; D is unresolved. Germline CDR1 is KGHDR and CDR2 is SFDVKD. The CDR3 spans 20 residues. Trimming removed 5 bases at V and 2 bases at J, with 27 bases between. CDR3 sequence (DNA): TGTGCCACCAGTGGTTCGGGTCCCGGTCAGTCTTTCATCCGCAATCAGCCCCAGCATTTT. Translation: CATSGSGPGQSFIRNQPQHF.

This clonotype has at least ten counts. The V gene is TRBV10-3, the J gene TRBJ1-4, with TRBD1 matching over 9 bases. This CDR3 has 14 amino acids. V trimming: 4 bases; J trimming: 8 bases; junction bases outside the gene matches: 5. Per the germline V gene, CDR1 is ENHRY and CDR2 is SYGVKD. CDR3 protein: CAISGDRAKEKLFF. In nucleotides, the CDR3 is TGTGCCATCAGTGGGGACAGGGCGAAGGAAAAACTGTTTTTT.

V gene TRBV7-6 combines with J gene TRBJ2-1; D remains unclear. Trimming took 2 bases from V and 4 from J, leaving 6 bases between them. CDR1 SGHVS and CDR2 FNYEAQ come from the germline V gene. The CDR3 runs 13 residues. In DNA form, the CDR3 reads TGTGCCAGCAGCTTAAACTTTTACAATGAGCAGTTCTTC. Translated: CASSLNFYNEQFF.

The table lists this clonotype with many counts. The chain combines TRBV9 with TRBJ1-6; D is ambiguous. The CDR3 contains 16 residues. The germline V and J ends were trimmed by 4 bases and 0 bases, with 11 bases remaining between them. CDR1 and CDR2 from the germline V gene are SGDLS and YYNGEE. The CDR3 loop reads CASSPLGSSYNSPLHF. CDR3 DNA sequence: TGTGCCAGCAGCCCGCTCGGGAGCTCCTATAATTCACCCCTCCACTTT.

This clonotype was observed at least ten times. The chain couples TRBV29-1 to TRBJ2-2; D perhaps matches TRBD1 (5 bases). Germline CDR1 reads SQVTM; CDR2 reads ANQGSEA. Trimming left V 4 bases short and J 7 bases short, with 19 bases between. The CDR3 is 15 amino acids. The CDR3 DNA sequence: TGCAGCGTTGGGCCCCCCCTTCCAAGGGGCGGGGAGCTGTTTTTT. Encoded protein: CSVGPPLPRGGELFF.

The V and J genes are TRBV5-1 and TRBJ1-2; 8 bases are a match to TRBD1. The germline V gene has CDR1 SGHRS and CDR2 YFSETQ. This CDR3 spans 14 amino acids. Germline trimming cut 2 bases from V and 6 bases from J; bases unmatched to any gene: 6. The CDR3 DNA sequence: TGCGCCAGCAGCTTCCGACAGGGGAACGATGGCTACACCTTC. Protein product: CASSFRQGNDGYTF. Supplemented by reference TRBV5-1 and TRBJ1-2, the full variable domain reads KAGVTQTPRYLIKTRGQQVTLSCSPISGHRSVSWYQQTPGQGLQFLFEYFSETQRNKGNFPGRFSGRQFSNSRSEMNVSTLELGDSALYLCASSFRQGNDGYTFGSGTRLTVV.

This clonotype was detected a few times. The V call is TRBV5-6, the J call TRBJ2-5; TRBD2 might be the D (5 bases). This CDR3 has 14 amino acids. V was clipped by 4 bases and J by 5 bases, with 15 bases between them. Germline loops: CDR1 SGHDT, CDR2 YYEEEE. CDR3 protein: CASSHITSPETQYF. The CDR3, as DNA: TGTGCCAGCAGCCACATAACTAGTCCCGAGACCCAGTACTTC.

The rearrangement joins TRBV30 to TRBJ1-1; D is perhaps TRBD1 (6 bases). V was clipped by 2 bases and J by 5 bases, with 12 bases between them. Germline lookup yields CDR1 GTSNPN and CDR2 SVGIG (reference sequence). The CDR3 loop spans 13 amino acids. CDR3 protein: CAWSKGGWTEAFF. The DNA for the CDR3 is TGTGCCTGGAGTAAAGGGGGTTGGACTGAAGCTTTCTTT.

This sequence joins TRBV5-6 and TRBJ1-2; 7 bases map to TRBD1. Germline V gene sequence: CDR1 SGHDT, CDR2 YYEEEE. The length of the CDR3 is 15 residues. Trimming cost V 1 base and J 0 bases; bases outside gene matches: 3. The chain's CDR3 is CASSLLGQANYGYTF. In DNA, the CDR3 is TGTGCCAGCAGCTTGTTAGGACAGGCTAACTATGGCTACACCTTC.